This TCR beta chain emerged from a study of blood T cell repertoires in COVID-19. Background on the study: The United States, Italy and Spain supplied acute and convalescent COVID-19 samples.

In regard to this clone: The junction and the germline gene differ at one end; a read error may be behind it.

Libraries were prepared by immunoSEQ multiplex PCR; TCRdb keeps only in-frame clonotypes and omits some of them. The repertoire holds fewer than 55,000 clones, about 63% seen once, with roughly 8.8% in the top ten. The material sequenced was peripheral blood. This receptor was obtained from a woman in her sixties or seventies with acute or convalescent COVID-19.

The CDR3 region has the DNA TGTGCTAGCAGCGGGACATCAACTAATGAAAAACTGTTTTTT. Its protein is CASSGTSTNEKLFF. The J gene is TRBJ1-4, the V gene TRBV6-5; tentative D call: TRBD1 (6 bases). This CDR3 has 14 amino acids. The germline V gene encodes CDR1 MNHEY and CDR2 SVGAGI.